This TCR beta chain was found in a study of T cell responses to AZD1222 COVID-19 vaccine. Findings and limits, study-wide: Increases in Spike-specific TCR breadth and depth were seen after two AZD1222 doses. A mostly white British donor set with more females was recruited, and clonal diversity was possibly underestimated. The CD4 TCRs associated with vaccination extended across spike and predominated at 160-218 and 743-854.

TCRdb's copy holds only in-frame clones and misses some; the assay was immunoSEQ multiplex PCR. This table has about 94,000 clones, 88% appearing once. In germline, CDR1 is SNHLY, CDR2 FYNNEI. The CDR3 contains 11 residues. V lost 6 bases and J lost 2, with 5 bases in between. Samples with a second dose at about 4 or about 12 weeks were pooled together. Comment on this clone: The target antigen is unknown.

The clonotype originates from an adult who received the AZD1222 COVID-19 vaccine. The chain links TRBV2 to TRBJ2-7; D is unclear. The sequences come from peripheral blood, collected 28 days after the second AZD1222 dose. CDR3 nucleotides: TGTGCCAGCAGGGTAACCTACGAGCAGTACTTC. Its translation: CASRVTYEQYF. The variable domain in full, completed from reference TRBV2 and TRBJ2-7, reads EPEVTQTPSHQVTQMGQEVILRCVPISNHLYFYWYRQILGQKVEFLVSFYNNEISEKSEIFDDQFSVERPDGSNFTLKIRSTKLEDSAMYFCASRVTYEQYFGPGTRLTVT.